Sequencing of this TCR beta chain was carried out in a study of T cell changes during pregnancy in multiple sclerosis. The germline gives CDR1 SGHNT, CDR2 YYREEE (reference sequence). The CDR3 consists of 12 residues. Trimming took 1 base from V and 8 from J, leaving 6 bases between them. TCRdb's table, derived via immunoSEQ multiplex PCR, lists solely in-frame clones and lacks some. Among over 50,000 clones, roughly 90% were seen once, and the ten largest hold under 2%. The V call is TRBV5-4, the J call TRBJ1-4; tentatively, D is TRBD1 (5 bases). The sequenced sample was peripheral blood, obtained after pregnancy. This TCR was recovered from a female donor with multiple sclerosis, enrolled in a pregnancy study. The CDR3 here is CASSLRGEKLFF. For the CDR3, the DNA is TGTGCCAGCAGCTTGCGGGGGGAAAAACTGTTTTTT. The variable domain in full, with the rest retrieved from reference TRBV5-4 and TRBJ1-4, is ETGVTQSPTHLIKTRGQQVTLRCSSQSGHNTVSWYQQALGQGPQFIFQYYREEENGRGNFPPRFSGLQFPNYSSELNVNALELDDSALYLCASSLRGEKLFFGSGTQLSVL.